The present T cell receptor beta chain was sequenced within a study of chemoradiotherapy in HPV16-positive cancers. The CDR3 consists of 15 residues. The ends lost 1 base at V and 2 bases at J; junction bases unmatched: 3. Germline V gives CDR1 MGHRA, CDR2 YSYEKL. TCRdb's copy holds only in-frame clones and misses some; the assay was immunoSEQ multiplex PCR. The sample consists of about 5,000 clones, 90% to 95% of them appearing once. V is TRBV4-1 and J is TRBJ2-5, with 8 bases lining up with TRBD1. The sequence was obtained from a human donor with HPV-associated anogenital cancer. Sequencing was performed on tumor tissue, taken from a patient who underwent chemoradiotherapy. In DNA form, the CDR3 reads TGCGCCAGCAGCCAAGTTGGGACAGGTCAAGAGACCCAGTACTTC. Amino acid sequence: CASSQVGTGQETQYF.